The 8 T cell receptor beta chains below come from one sample, sequenced in a study of OX40 agonist ivuxolimab in advanced cancers. Using immunoSEQ multiplex PCR, the repertoire was profiled, and TCRdb retains in-frame clones only, with some absent. The sample records about 75,000 clones, around 83% being singletons. The material sequenced was CD4+ or CD8+ T cells sorted from blood, taken in a trial of the OX40 agonist ivuxolimab. The receptors were gathered from an adult with an advanced solid tumor such as melanoma, head and neck, liver or kidney cancer.

This clone was observed once. The chain employs TRBV29-1 and TRBJ2-4; 9 nucleotides align to TRBD1. Germline V gives CDR1 SQVTM, CDR2 ANQGSEA. The V and J ends lost 7 bases and 6 bases, in that order; junction bases with no gene match: 7. The CDR3 is 13 residues long. The CDR3 bases are TGCAGCGCACTAACAGGGGGCCTAAACATTCAGTACTTC. It specifies CSALTGGLNIQYF. The complete variable domain, with remaining parts taken from reference TRBV29-1 and TRBJ2-4, reads SAVISQKPSRDICQRGTSLTIQCQVDSQVTMMFWYRQQPGQSLTLIATANQGSEATYESGFVIDKFPISRPNLTFSTLTVSNMSPEDSSIYLCSALTGGLNIQYFGAGTRLSVL.

This clone has only a few counts. The chain carries TRBV6-5 and TRBJ2-7; 9 positions agree with TRBD2. The CDR3 covers 13 residues. Losses at the gene ends were 10 bases for V and 4 bases for J; bases not matched to a gene: 8. The germline CDR1 and CDR2 sequences are MNHEY and SVGAGI. The CDR3 coding sequence is TGTGCCACGGGACTAGCTCTAGGGTACGAGCAGTACTTC. It codes for CATGLALGYEQYF.

Only one count was recorded for this clone. The chain joins TRBV4-2 to TRBJ2-1; D is possibly TRBD2 (5 bases). Trimming removed 0 bases at V and 5 bases at J, with 11 bases between. The CDR3 is 15 amino acids. Germline loops: CDR1 LGHNA, CDR2 YNFKEQ. This chain's CDR3 is CASSQDAGENNEQFF. For the CDR3, the DNA is TGTGCCAGCAGCCAAGATGCCGGGGAGAACAATGAGCAGTTCTTC.

This clone occurred once. This chain joins TRBV5-1 and TRBJ2-5; 11 positions match TRBD1. The V segment lost 5 bases and the J segment 11 bases; nucleotides outside the gene matches: 8. Looked up from germline, CDR1 is SGHRS and CDR2 is YFSETQ. CDR3 length: 13 amino acids. Here the CDR3 reads CASRPGQGVKQYF. The DNA of the CDR3 is TGCGCCAGCAGGCCGGGACAGGGGGTTAAGCAGTACTTC.

The rearrangement joins TRBV5-4 to TRBJ2-3; perhaps TRBD2 as D (6 bases). CDR3 length: 14 residues. Germline-derived CDR1 and CDR2 are SGHNT and YYREEE (reference sequence). Trimming stripped 10 bases from V and 0 bases from J, with 15 bases between. The CDR3, as DNA: TGTGCCTACCGTAGCGGAACTAGCACAGATACGCAGTATTTT. The encoded protein is CAYRSGTSTDTQYF. The complete variable domain, with remaining parts taken from reference TRBV5-4 and TRBJ2-3, reads ETGVTQSPTHLIKTRGQQVTLRCSSQSGHNTVSWYQQALGQGPQFIFQYYREEENGRGNFPPRFSGLQFPNYSSELNVNALELDDSALYLCAYRSGTSTDTQYFGPGTRLTVL.

On this clone itself: The identical CDR3 is also encoded by other nucleotide sequences in the sample. The rearrangement uses TRBV2 and TRBJ2-6, with D uncertain. The CDR3 runs to 15 residues. Germline assignment: CDR1 SNHLY and CDR2 FYNNEI. V dropped 2 bases and J dropped 0 bases, with 5 bases sitting between them. The DNA of the CDR3 is TGTGCCAGCAGTGAACGGAGCTCTGGGGCCAACGTCCTGACTTTC. Translation gives CASSERSSGANVLTF.

The chain employs TRBV10-3 and TRBJ2-5, with a weak D call TRBD2 (5 bases). Matching the DNA end better, TRBJ2-7 makes the J call doubtful. Germline CDR1 reads ENHRY; CDR2 reads SYGVKD. The CDR3 has 14 residues. This CDR3 is CAISDEGVRYEQYF. The CDR3 DNA reads as TGTGCCATCAGTGACGAGGGTGTCCGCTACGAGCAGTACTTC.

The chain uses TRBV28 and TRBJ2-5, with TRBD2 matching over 11 bases. The J call is doubtful: the DNA matches TRBJ2-7 better. The V gene's germline CDR1 is MDHEN and CDR2 SYDVKM. The CDR3 is 15 residues long. CDR3 bases: TGTGCCAGCAGTCTCAGACTAGCGGGGACCTACGAGCAGTACTTC. Translation gives CASSLRLAGTYEQYF.